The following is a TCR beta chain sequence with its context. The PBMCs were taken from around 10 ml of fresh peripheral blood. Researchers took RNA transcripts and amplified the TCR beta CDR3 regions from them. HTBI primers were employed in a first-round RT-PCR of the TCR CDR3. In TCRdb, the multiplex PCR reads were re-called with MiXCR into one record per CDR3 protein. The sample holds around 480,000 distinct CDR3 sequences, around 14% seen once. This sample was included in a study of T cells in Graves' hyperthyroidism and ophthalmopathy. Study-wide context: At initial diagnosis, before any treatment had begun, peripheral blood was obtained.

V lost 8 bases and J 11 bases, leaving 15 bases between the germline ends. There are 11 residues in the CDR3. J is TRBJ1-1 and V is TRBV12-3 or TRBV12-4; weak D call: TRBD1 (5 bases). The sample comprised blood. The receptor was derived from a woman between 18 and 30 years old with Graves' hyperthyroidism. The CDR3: CASGVGLGAFF. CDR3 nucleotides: TGTGCCAGCGGTGTGGGACTAGGGGCTTTCTTT.